The rows below give T cell receptor beta chains drawn from one sample of a study of OX40 agonist ivuxolimab in advanced cancers. This table comes from immunoSEQ multiplex PCR, and its TCRdb copy is limited to in-frame clones, with some not included. The table shows 60,000 or so clones, with roughly 87% occurring only once. This specimen was CD4+ or CD8+ T cells sorted from blood, taken in a trial of the OX40 agonist ivuxolimab. The receptors were sampled from an adult with an advanced solid tumor such as melanoma, head and neck, liver or kidney cancer. Each CDR3 is given with its conserved first and last residue. The order of the fields is J gene, clone size, CDR3 length, V gene, D gene, CDR3 protein, CDR3 DNA. The D gene is left open where the match is weak. Clone size is given for some rows only: seen once, a few or many times, or a class if the clone is expanded.

>TRBJ2-1|-|13|TRBV27|-
CASSFSSYNEQFF
TGTGCCAGCAGTTTTAGCTCCTACAATGAGCAGTTCTTC
>TRBJ1-4|once|12|TRBV9|-
CASSGYGEKLFF
TGTGCCAGCAGCGGCTACGGTGAAAAACTGTTTTTT
>TRBJ2-2|many|15|TRBV27|TRBD1
CASSGDSLGAGELFF
TGTGCCAGCAGTGGGGACAGTTTGGGGGCCGGGGAGCTGTTTTTT
>TRBJ1-6|-|14|TRBV27|-
CASSLTGKGSPLHF
TGTGCCAGCAGTTTAACAGGGAAGGGTTCACCCCTCCACTTT
>TRBJ2-7|-|14|TRBV7-9|TRBD2
CASSPPAGGYEQYF
TGTGCCAGCAGCCCTCCGGCGGGGGGCTACGAGCAGTACTTC
>TRBJ1-2|-|14|TRBV4-1|-
CASSQELGNYGYTF
TGCGCCAGCAGCCAAGAATTGGGGAACTATGGCTACACCTTC
>TRBJ1-1|-|14|TRBV5-4|-
CASSFQGGNTEAFF
TGTGCCAGCAGCTTCCAAGGTGGTAACACTGAAGCTTTCTTT
>TRBJ2-5|-|11|TRBV27|-
CASSLGETQYF
TGTGCCAGCAGTTTAGGAGAGACCCAGTACTTC
>TRBJ1-5|-|18|TRBV7-8|TRBD1
CASSFDAGQGVANQPQHF
TGTGCCAGCAGCTTCGACGCGGGACAGGGGGTGGCCAATCAGCCCCAGCATTTT
>TRBJ1-2|-|12|TRBV6-1|-
CASSQGGNGYTF
TGTGCCAGCAGTCAGGGCGGCAATGGCTACACCTTC
>TRBJ1-5|-|15|TRBV11-2|TRBD1
CASSLGTGGLQPQHF
TGTGCCAGCAGCTTGGGGACAGGGGGGCTTCAGCCCCAGCATTTT